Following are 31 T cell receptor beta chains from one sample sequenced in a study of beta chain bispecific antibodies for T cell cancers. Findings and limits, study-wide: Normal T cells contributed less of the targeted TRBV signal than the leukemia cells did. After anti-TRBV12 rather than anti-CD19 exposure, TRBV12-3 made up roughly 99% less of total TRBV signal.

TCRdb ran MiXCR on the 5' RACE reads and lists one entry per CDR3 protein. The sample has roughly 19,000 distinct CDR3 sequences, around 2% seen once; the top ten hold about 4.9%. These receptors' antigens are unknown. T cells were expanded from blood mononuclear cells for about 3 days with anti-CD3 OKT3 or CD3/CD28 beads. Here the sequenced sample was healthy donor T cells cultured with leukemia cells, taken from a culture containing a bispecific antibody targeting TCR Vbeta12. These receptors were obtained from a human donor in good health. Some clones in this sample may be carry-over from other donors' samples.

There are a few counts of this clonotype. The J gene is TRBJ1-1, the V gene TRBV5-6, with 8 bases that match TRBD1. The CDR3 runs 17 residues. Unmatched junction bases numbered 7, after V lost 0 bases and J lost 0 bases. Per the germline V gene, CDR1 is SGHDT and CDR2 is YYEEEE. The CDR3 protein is CASSLAFQGAMNTEAFF. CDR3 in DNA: TGTGCCAGCAGCTTGGCTTTCCAGGGGGCTATGAACACTGAAGCTTTCTTT.

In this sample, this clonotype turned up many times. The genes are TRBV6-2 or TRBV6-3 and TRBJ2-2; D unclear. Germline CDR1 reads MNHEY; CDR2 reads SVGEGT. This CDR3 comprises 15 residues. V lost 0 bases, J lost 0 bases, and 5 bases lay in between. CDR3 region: CASSYSDSNTGELFF. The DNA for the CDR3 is TGTGCCAGCAGTTACTCGGATTCGAACACCGGGGAGCTGTTTTTT.

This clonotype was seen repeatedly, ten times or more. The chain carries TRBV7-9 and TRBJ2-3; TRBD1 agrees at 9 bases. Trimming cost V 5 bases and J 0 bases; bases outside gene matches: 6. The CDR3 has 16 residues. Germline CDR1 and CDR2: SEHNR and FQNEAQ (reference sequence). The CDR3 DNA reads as TGTGCCAGCAGCACGCCCGGACAGGGGAGCACAGATACGCAGTATTTT. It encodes CASSTPGQGSTDTQYF.

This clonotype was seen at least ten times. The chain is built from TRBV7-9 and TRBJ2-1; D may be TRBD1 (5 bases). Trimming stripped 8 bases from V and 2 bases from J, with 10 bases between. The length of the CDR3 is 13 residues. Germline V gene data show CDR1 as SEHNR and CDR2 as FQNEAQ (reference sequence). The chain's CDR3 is CASQTGTYNEQFF. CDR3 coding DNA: TGTGCCAGCCAAACAGGAACCTACAATGAGCAGTTCTTC. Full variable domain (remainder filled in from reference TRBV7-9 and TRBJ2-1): DTGVSQNPRHKITKRGQNVTFRCDPISEHNRLYWYRQTLGQGPEFLTYFQNEAQLEKSRLLSDRFSAERPKGSFSTLEIQRTEQGDSAMYLCASQTGTYNEQFFGPGTRLTVL.

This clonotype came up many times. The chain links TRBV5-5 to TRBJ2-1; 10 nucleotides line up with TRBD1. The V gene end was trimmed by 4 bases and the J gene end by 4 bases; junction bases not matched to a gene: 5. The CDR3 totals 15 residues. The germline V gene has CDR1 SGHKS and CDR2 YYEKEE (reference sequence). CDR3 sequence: CASSRGQGIYNEQFF. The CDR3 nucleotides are TGTGCCAGCAGCAGGGGACAGGGGATTTACAATGAGCAGTTCTTC. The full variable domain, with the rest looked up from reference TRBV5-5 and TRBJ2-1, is DAGVTQSPTHLIKTRGQQVTLRCSPISGHKSVSWYQQVLGQGPQFIFQYYEKEERGRGNFPDRFSARQFPNYSSELNVNALLLGDSALYLCASSRGQGIYNEQFFGPGTRLTVL.

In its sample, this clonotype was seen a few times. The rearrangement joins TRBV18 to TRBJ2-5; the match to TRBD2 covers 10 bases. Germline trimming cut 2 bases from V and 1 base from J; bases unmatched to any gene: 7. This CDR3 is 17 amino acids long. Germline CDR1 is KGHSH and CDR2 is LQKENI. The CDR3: CASSPTGQRGGQETQYF. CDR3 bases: TGTGCCAGCTCACCAACAGGACAGCGGGGGGGCCAAGAGACCCAGTACTTC.

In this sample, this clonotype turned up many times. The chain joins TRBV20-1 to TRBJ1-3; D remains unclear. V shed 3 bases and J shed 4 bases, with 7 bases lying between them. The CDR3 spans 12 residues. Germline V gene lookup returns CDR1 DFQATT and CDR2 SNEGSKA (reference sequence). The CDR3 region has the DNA TGCAGTGCTAGGGACGGAGGAAACACCATATATTTT. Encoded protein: CSARDGGNTIYF.

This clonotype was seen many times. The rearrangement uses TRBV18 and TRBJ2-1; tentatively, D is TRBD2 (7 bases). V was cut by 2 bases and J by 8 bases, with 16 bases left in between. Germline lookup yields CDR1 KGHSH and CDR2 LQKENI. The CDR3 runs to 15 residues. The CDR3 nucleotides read TGTGCCAGCTCACCATGGGGGGGGCCCTGGGATGAGCAGTTCTTC. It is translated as CASSPWGGPWDEQFF.

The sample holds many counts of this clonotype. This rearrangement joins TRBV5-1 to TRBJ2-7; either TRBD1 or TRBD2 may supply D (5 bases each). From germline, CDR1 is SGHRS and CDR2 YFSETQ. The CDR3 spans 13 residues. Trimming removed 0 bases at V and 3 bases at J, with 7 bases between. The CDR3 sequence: CASSLGGIYEQYF. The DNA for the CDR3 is TGCGCCAGCAGCTTGGGGGGGATCTACGAGCAGTACTTC.

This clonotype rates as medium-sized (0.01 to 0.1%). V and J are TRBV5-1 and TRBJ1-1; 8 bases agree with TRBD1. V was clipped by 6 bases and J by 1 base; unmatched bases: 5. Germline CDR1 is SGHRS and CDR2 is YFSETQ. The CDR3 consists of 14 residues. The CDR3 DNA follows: TGCGCCAGCAACGGACAGGGTTCGAACACTGAAGCTTTCTTT. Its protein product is CASNGQGSNTEAFF. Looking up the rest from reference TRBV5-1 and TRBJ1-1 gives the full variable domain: KAGVTQTPRYLIKTRGQQVTLSCSPISGHRSVSWYQQTPGQGLQFLFEYFSETQRNKGNFPGRFSGRQFSNSRSEMNVSTLELGDSALYLCASNGQGSNTEAFFGQGTRLTVV.

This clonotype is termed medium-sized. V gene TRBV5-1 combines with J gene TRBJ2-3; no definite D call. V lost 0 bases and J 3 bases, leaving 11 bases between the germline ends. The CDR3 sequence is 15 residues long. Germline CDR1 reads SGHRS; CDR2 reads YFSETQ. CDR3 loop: CASSLGVGGTDTQYF. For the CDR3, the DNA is TGCGCCAGCAGCTTGGGTGTGGGTGGAACAGATACGCAGTATTTT.

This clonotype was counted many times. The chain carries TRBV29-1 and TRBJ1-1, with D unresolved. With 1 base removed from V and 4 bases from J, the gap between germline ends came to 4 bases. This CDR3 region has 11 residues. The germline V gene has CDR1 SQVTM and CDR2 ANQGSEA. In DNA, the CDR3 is TGCAGCGTTGAAGGGTCCACTGAAGCTTTCTTT. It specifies CSVEGSTEAFF. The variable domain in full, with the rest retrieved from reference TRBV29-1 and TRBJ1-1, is SAVISQKPSRDICQRGTSLTIQCQVDSQVTMMFWYRQQPGQSLTLIATANQGSEATYESGFVIDKFPISRPNLTFSTLTVSNMSPEDSSIYLCSVEGSTEAFFGQGTRLTVV.

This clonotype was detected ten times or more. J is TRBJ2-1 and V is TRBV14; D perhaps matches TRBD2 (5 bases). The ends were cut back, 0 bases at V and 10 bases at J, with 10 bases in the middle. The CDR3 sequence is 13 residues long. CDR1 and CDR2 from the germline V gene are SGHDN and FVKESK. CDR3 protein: CASSQEHTGEQFF. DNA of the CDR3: TGTGCCAGCAGCCAAGAGCATACGGGAGAGCAGTTCTTC.

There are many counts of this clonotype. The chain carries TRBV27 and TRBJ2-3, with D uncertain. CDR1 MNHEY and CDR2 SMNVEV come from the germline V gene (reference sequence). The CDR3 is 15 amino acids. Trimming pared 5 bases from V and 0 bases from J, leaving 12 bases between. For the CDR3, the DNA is TGTGCCAGCAGTCCTCACGTAGCTAGCACAGATACGCAGTATTTT. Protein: CASSPHVASTDTQYF.

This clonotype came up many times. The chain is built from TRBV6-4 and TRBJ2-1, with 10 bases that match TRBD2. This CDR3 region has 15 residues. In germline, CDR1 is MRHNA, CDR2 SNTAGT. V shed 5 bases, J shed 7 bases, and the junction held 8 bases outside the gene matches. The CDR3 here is CASSTSAGGPNEQFF. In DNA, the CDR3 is TGTGCCAGCAGTACCTCAGCGGGGGGGCCTAATGAGCAGTTCTTC.

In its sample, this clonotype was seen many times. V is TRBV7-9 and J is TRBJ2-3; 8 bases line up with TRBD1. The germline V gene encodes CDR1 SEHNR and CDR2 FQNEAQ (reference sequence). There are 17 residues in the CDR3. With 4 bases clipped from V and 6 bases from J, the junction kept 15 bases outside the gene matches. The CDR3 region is CASSSQSTTGVADTQYF. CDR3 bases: TGTGCCAGCAGCTCGCAGAGTACGACAGGGGTAGCGGATACGCAGTATTTT.

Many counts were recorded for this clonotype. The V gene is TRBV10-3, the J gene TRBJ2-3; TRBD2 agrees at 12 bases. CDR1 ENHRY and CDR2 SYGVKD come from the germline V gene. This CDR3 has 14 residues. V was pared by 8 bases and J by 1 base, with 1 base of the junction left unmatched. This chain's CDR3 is CAIRLAGGTDTQYF. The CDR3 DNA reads TGTGCCATCCGACTAGCGGGGGGCACAGATACGCAGTATTTT.

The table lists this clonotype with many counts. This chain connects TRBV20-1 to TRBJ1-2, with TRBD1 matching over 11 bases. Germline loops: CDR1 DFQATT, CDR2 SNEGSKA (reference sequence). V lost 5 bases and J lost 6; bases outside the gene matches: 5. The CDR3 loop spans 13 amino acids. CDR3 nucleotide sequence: TGCAGTGCTCGGGACAGGGGGGTCAATGGCTACACCTTC. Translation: CSARDRGVNGYTF.

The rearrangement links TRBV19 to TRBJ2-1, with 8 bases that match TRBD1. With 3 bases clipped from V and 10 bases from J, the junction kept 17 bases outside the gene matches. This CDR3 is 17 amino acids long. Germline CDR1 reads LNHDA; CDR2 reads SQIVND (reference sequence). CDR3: CASSIFGGGQGIQEQFF. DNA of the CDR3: TGTGCCAGTAGTATCTTTGGGGGAGGACAGGGCATACAAGAGCAGTTCTTC.

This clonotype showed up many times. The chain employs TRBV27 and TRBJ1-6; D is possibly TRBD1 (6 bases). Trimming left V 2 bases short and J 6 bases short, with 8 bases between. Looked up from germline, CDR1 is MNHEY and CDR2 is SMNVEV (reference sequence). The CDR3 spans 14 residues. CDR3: CASSLVQGNSPLHF. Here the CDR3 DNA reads TGTGCCAGCAGTTTAGTACAGGGTAATTCACCCCTCCACTTT.

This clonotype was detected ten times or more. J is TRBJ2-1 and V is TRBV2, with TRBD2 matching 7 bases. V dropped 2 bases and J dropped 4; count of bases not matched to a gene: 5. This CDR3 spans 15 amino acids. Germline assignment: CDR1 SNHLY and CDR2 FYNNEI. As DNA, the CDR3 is TGTGCCAGCAGTGAACAGGAGCGGGGTTACAATGAGCAGTTCTTC. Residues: CASSEQERGYNEQFF.

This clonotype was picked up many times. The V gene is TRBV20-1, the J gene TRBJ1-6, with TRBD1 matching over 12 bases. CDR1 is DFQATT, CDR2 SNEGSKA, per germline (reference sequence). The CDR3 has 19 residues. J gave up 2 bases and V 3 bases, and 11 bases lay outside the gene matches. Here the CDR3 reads CSARKGQGAQVPYNSPLHF. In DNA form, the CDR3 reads TGCAGTGCTAGGAAGGGACAGGGGGCGCAGGTCCCCTATAATTCACCCCTCCACTTT.

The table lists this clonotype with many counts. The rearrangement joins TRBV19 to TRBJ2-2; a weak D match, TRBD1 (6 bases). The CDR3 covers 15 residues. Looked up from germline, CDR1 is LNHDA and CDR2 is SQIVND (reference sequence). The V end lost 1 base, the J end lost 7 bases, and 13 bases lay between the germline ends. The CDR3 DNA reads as TGTGCCAGTAGTATAGGGGGGCCTTTGAACGGGGAGCTGTTTTTT. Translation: CASSIGGPLNGELFF.

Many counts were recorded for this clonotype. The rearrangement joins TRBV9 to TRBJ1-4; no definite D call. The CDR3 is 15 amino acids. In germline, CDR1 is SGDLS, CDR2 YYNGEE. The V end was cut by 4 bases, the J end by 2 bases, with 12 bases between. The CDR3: CASSKAVATNEKLFF. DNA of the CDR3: TGTGCCAGCAGCAAAGCCGTGGCGACTAATGAAAAACTGTTTTTT.

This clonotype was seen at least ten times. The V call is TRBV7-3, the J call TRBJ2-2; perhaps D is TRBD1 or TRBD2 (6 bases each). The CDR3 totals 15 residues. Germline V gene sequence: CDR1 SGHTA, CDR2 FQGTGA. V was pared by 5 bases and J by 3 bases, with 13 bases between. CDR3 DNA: TGTGCCAGCAGCATAGAGGGGGGCGACACCGGGGAGCTGTTTTTT. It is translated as CASSIEGGDTGELFF.

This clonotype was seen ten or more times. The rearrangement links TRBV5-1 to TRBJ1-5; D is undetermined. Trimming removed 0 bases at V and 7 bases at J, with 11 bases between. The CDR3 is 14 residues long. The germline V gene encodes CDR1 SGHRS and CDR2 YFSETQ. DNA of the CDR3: TGCGCCAGCAGCTTGGAGGGCGGCGAACAGCCCCAGCATTTT. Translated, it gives CASSLEGGEQPQHF.

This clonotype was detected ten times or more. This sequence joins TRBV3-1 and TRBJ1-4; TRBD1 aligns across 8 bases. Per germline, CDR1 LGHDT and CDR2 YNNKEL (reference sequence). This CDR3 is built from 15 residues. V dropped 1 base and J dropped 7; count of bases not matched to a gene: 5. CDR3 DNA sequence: TGTGCCAGCAGCCAAGTCGGGACAGGTCCTGAAAAACTGTTTTTT. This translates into CASSQVGTGPEKLFF.

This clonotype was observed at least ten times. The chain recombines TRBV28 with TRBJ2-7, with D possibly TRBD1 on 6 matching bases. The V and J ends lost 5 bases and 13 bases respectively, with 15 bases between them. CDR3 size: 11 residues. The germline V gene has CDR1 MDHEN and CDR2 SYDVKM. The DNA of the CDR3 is TGTGCCAGCAGTGAGACAGGTGCCCCCTACTTC. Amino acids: CASSETGAPYF.

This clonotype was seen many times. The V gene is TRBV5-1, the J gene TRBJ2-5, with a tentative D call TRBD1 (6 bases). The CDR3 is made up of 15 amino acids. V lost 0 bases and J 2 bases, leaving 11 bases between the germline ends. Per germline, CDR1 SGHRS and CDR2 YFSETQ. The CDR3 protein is CASSLANRVQETQYF. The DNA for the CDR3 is TGCGCCAGCAGCTTGGCGAACAGGGTTCAAGAGACCCAGTACTTC.

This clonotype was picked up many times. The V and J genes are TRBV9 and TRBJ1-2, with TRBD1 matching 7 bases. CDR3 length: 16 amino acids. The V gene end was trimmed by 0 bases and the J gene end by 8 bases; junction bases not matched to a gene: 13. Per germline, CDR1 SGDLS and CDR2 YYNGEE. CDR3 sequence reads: CASSVARTGDDDGYTF. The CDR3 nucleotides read TGTGCCAGCAGCGTAGCCCGAACAGGGGACGACGACGGCTACACCTTC.

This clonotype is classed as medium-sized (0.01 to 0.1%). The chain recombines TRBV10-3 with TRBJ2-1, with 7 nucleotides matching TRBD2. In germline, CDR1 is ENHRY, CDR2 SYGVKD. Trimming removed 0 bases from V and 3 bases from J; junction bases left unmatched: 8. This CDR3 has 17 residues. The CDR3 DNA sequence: TGTGCCATCAGTGAGTCGGCAGCTAGCGGTGACTACAATGAGCAGTTCTTC. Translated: CAISESAASGDYNEQFF.